These T cell receptor beta chains were read from a single sample in a study of blood T cell repertoires in COVID-19. The protocol was immunoSEQ multiplex PCR, while the TCRdb copy is restricted to in-frame clones and leaves out a portion. The table lists some 250,000 clones, approximately 83% of them singletons. The specimen was PBMCs or T cells enriched from blood (not recorded which). These receptors originate from a woman in her forties or fifties who had recovered from COVID-19. CDR3s include the opening cysteine and the closing phenylalanine or tryptophan. A D gene is named only where the DNA matches it firmly. For some rows the clone size is stated as once, few or many, or as a class when expanded; others skip it.

j_call: TRBJ2-5
clone_size: -
v_call: TRBV29-1
d_call: TRBD1
cdr3_aa: CSVLSGTAIITQYF
cdr3_nt: TGCAGCGTTCTCTCCGGGACAGCGATAATCACCCAGTACTTC

j_call: TRBJ2-3
clone_size: -
v_call: TRBV5-1
d_call: TRBD2
cdr3_aa: CASGEREPGEDTQYF
cdr3_nt: TGCGCCAGCGGAGAGCGGGAGCCAGGGGAAGATACGCAGTATTTT

j_call: TRBJ2-5
clone_size: -
v_call: TRBV2
d_call: -
cdr3_aa: CASRAGETQYF
cdr3_nt: TGTGCCAGCAGGGCGGGGGAGACCCAGTACTTC

j_call: TRBJ1-2
clone_size: -
v_call: TRBV25-1
d_call: -
cdr3_aa: CASSDRGGYTF
cdr3_nt: TGTGCCAGCAGTGACAGGGGAGGCTACACCTTC

j_call: TRBJ2-7
clone_size: -
v_call: TRBV11-1
d_call: TRBD2
cdr3_aa: CASSLESGLAGGEQYF
cdr3_nt: TGTGCCAGCAGCTTAGAGTCCGGGCTAGCGGGAGGCGAGCAGTACTTC

j_call: TRBJ2-3
clone_size: -
v_call: TRBV7-9
d_call: -
cdr3_aa: CASSLDARRTDTQYF
cdr3_nt: TGTGCCAGCAGCTTAGACGCGAGGAGGACAGATACGCAGTATTTT

j_call: TRBJ1-1
clone_size: -
v_call: TRBV27
d_call: TRBD1
cdr3_aa: CASSSGQGILGAFF
cdr3_nt: TGTGCCAGCAGTTCGGGACAGGGGATTCTCGGAGCTTTCTTT

j_call: TRBJ1-1
clone_size: -
v_call: TRBV2
d_call: -
cdr3_aa: CASLLARLGEAFF
cdr3_nt: TGTGCCAGCCTCCTCGCGCGGTTGGGTGAAGCTTTCTTT

j_call: TRBJ2-1
clone_size: -
v_call: TRBV4-1
d_call: -
cdr3_aa: CASSQEWRQRASYNEQFF
cdr3_nt: TGCGCCAGCAGCCAAGAATGGCGGCAGCGGGCCTCCTACAATGAGCAGTTCTTC

j_call: TRBJ1-2
clone_size: -
v_call: TRBV15
d_call: -
cdr3_aa: CATSRDGGTPYGYTF
cdr3_nt: TGTGCCACCAGCAGAGATGGCGGGACCCCCTATGGCTACACCTTC

j_call: TRBJ1-5
clone_size: -
v_call: TRBV19
d_call: -
cdr3_aa: CASNARGRGNQPQHF
cdr3_nt: TGTGCCAGTAACGCCAGGGGTAGGGGCAATCAGCCCCAGCATTTT

j_call: TRBJ1-4
clone_size: -
v_call: TRBV18
d_call: -
cdr3_aa: CASSPNTNNEKLFF
cdr3_nt: TGTGCCAGCTCACCAAACACGAATAATGAAAAACTGTTTTTT

j_call: TRBJ2-1
clone_size: -
v_call: TRBV29-1
d_call: TRBD2
cdr3_aa: CSVLAGPAYNEQFF
cdr3_nt: TGCAGCGTCCTAGCGGGGCCCGCCTACAATGAGCAGTTCTTC

j_call: TRBJ1-3
clone_size: -
v_call: TRBV28
d_call: -
cdr3_aa: CASSSHRATSGNTIYF
cdr3_nt: TGTGCCAGCAGTTCACACAGGGCAACCTCTGGAAACACCATATATTTT

j_call: TRBJ2-2
clone_size: -
v_call: TRBV5-6
d_call: -
cdr3_aa: CASTAFWTVPTGELFF
cdr3_nt: TGTGCCAGCACCGCGTTTTGGACAGTACCCACCGGGGAGCTGTTTTTT

j_call: TRBJ1-6
clone_size: many
v_call: TRBV27
d_call: -
cdr3_aa: CASSLDGSSYNSPLHF
cdr3_nt: TGTGCCAGCAGTTTAGACGGGAGCTCCTATAATTCACCCCTCCACTTT

j_call: TRBJ2-7
clone_size: -
v_call: TRBV6-5
d_call: TRBD1
cdr3_aa: CASSLRDRVSYEQYF
cdr3_nt: TGTGCCAGCAGCCTCCGGGACAGGGTGTCCTACGAGCAGTACTTC

j_call: TRBJ2-3
clone_size: -
v_call: TRBV9
d_call: TRBD2
cdr3_aa: CASSVVGGTRDSTDTQYF
cdr3_nt: TGTGCCAGCAGCGTAGTTGGAGGGACTAGAGATAGCACAGATACGCAGTATTTT

j_call: TRBJ2-2
clone_size: once
v_call: TRBV2
d_call: TRBD2
cdr3_aa: CASSQWGGNTGELFF
cdr3_nt: TGTGCCAGCAGCCAGTGGGGGGGAAACACCGGGGAGCTGTTTTTT

j_call: TRBJ1-2
clone_size: -
v_call: TRBV18
d_call: -
cdr3_aa: CASSPAGEYGYTF
cdr3_nt: TGTGCCAGCTCACCAGCCGGGGAGTATGGCTACACCTTC

j_call: TRBJ1-6
clone_size: -
v_call: TRBV5-6
d_call: -
cdr3_aa: CASGTMGLRDSPLHF
cdr3_nt: TGTGCCAGCGGAACCATGGGACTAAGGGATTCACCCCTCCACTTT

j_call: TRBJ1-2
clone_size: -
v_call: TRBV4-1
d_call: TRBD1
cdr3_aa: CASSLGTGPTYGYTF
cdr3_nt: TGCGCCAGCAGCCTCGGGACAGGTCCTACATATGGCTACACCTTC

j_call: TRBJ1-2
clone_size: -
v_call: TRBV13
d_call: -
cdr3_aa: CASSLGGAGGYGYTF
cdr3_nt: TGTGCCAGCAGCTTAGGGGGGGCGGGTGGCTATGGCTACACCTTC

j_call: TRBJ2-1
clone_size: -
v_call: TRBV11-2
d_call: TRBD2
cdr3_aa: CASSLLQGGEQFF
cdr3_nt: TGTGCCAGCAGCCTACTGCAGGGAGGGGAGCAGTTCTTC

j_call: TRBJ1-1
clone_size: -
v_call: TRBV25-1
d_call: -
cdr3_aa: CASSEAVDWNTEAFF
cdr3_nt: TGTGCCAGCAGTGAAGCGGTAGATTGGAACACTGAAGCTTTCTTT

j_call: TRBJ1-5
clone_size: -
v_call: TRBV11-2
d_call: -
cdr3_aa: CASSLDEGSGPQHF
cdr3_nt: TGTGCCAGCAGCTTAGATGAGGGCTCCGGGCCCCAGCATTTT

j_call: TRBJ2-7
clone_size: once
v_call: TRBV2
d_call: -
cdr3_aa: CASTTGAYEQYF
cdr3_nt: TGTGCCAGCACCACTGGAGCCTACGAGCAGTACTTC

j_call: TRBJ2-1
clone_size: once
v_call: TRBV7-9
d_call: TRBD2
cdr3_aa: CASSSLRTSGNNEQFF
cdr3_nt: TGTGCCAGCAGCTCTCTCAGGACTAGCGGGAACAATGAGCAGTTCTTC

j_call: TRBJ2-3
clone_size: -
v_call: TRBV20-1
d_call: -
cdr3_aa: CSASPKRDTQYF
cdr3_nt: TGCAGTGCTAGTCCTAAAAGAGATACGCAGTATTTT

j_call: TRBJ1-2
clone_size: -
v_call: TRBV3-1/TRBV3-2
d_call: TRBD1
cdr3_aa: CASSQLDRVGGYTF
cdr3_nt: TGTGCCAGCAGCCAACTCGACAGGGTGGGTGGCTACACCTTC

j_call: TRBJ2-1
clone_size: -
v_call: TRBV28
d_call: -
cdr3_aa: CASSLASVKFHEQFF
cdr3_nt: TGTGCCAGCAGTTTAGCTAGCGTTAAGTTTCATGAGCAGTTCTTC

j_call: TRBJ1-1
clone_size: -
v_call: TRBV10-3
d_call: -
cdr3_aa: CAISTSGDTEAFF
cdr3_nt: TGTGCCATCAGTACATCAGGGGACACTGAAGCTTTCTTT

j_call: TRBJ1-5
clone_size: -
v_call: TRBV27
d_call: TRBD1
cdr3_aa: CASSFGQGSQPQHF
cdr3_nt: TGTGCCAGCAGTTTCGGACAGGGAAGTCAGCCCCAGCATTTT

j_call: TRBJ1-6
clone_size: few
v_call: TRBV11-1
d_call: -
cdr3_aa: CASSLAGRYNSPLHF
cdr3_nt: TGTGCCAGCAGCTTAGCGGGCCGGTATAATTCACCCCTCCACTTT

j_call: TRBJ1-6
clone_size: -
v_call: TRBV9
d_call: -
cdr3_aa: CASSVGGSSYNSPLHF
cdr3_nt: TGTGCCAGCAGCGTAGGCGGGAGCTCCTATAATTCACCCCTCCACTTT

j_call: TRBJ1-1
clone_size: many
v_call: TRBV5-6
d_call: -
cdr3_aa: CASSLRGTEAFF
cdr3_nt: TGTGCCAGCAGCTTAAGGGGAACTGAAGCTTTCTTT

j_call: TRBJ1-1
clone_size: -
v_call: TRBV9
d_call: -
cdr3_aa: CASSADRGNTEAFF
cdr3_nt: TGTGCCAGCAGCGCTGACCGAGGGAACACTGAAGCTTTCTTT

j_call: TRBJ1-1
clone_size: few
v_call: TRBV6-6
d_call: -
cdr3_aa: CASTRGGTTFF
cdr3_nt: TGTGCCAGCACCCGGGGGGGGACAACTTTCTTT

j_call: TRBJ2-1
clone_size: -
v_call: TRBV9
d_call: TRBD2
cdr3_aa: CERGPYNEQFF
cdr3_nt: TGTGAGCGGGGACCCTACAATGAGCAGTTCTTC

j_call: TRBJ1-4
clone_size: -
v_call: TRBV29-1
d_call: -
cdr3_aa: CSANLGHQVNEKLFF
cdr3_nt: TGCAGCGCTAACCTCGGACACCAGGTTAATGAAAAACTGTTTTTT

j_call: TRBJ1-1
clone_size: -
v_call: TRBV28
d_call: -
cdr3_aa: CASTTTLSTEAFF
cdr3_nt: TGTGCCAGCACGACGACACTTTCCACTGAAGCTTTCTTT

j_call: TRBJ1-2
clone_size: -
v_call: TRBV2
d_call: -
cdr3_aa: CAGKRGSYGYTF
cdr3_nt: TGTGCCGGAAAACGGGGGTCATATGGCTACACCTTC

j_call: TRBJ1-3
clone_size: -
v_call: TRBV9
d_call: -
cdr3_aa: CASSAGRTVSGNTIYF
cdr3_nt: TGTGCCAGCAGCGCTGGAAGGACAGTGTCTGGAAACACCATATATTTT

j_call: TRBJ1-5
clone_size: -
v_call: TRBV18
d_call: TRBD1
cdr3_aa: CASSPAGTGDQPQHF
cdr3_nt: TGTGCCAGCTCACCAGCCGGGACAGGGGATCAGCCCCAGCATTTT

j_call: TRBJ2-5
clone_size: -
v_call: TRBV5-8
d_call: -
cdr3_aa: CASSVDAEETQYF
cdr3_nt: TGTGCCAGCAGCGTTGACGCGGAGGAGACCCAGTACTTC

j_call: TRBJ2-2
clone_size: -
v_call: TRBV25-1
d_call: -
cdr3_aa: CASSGGFDTGELFF
cdr3_nt: TGTGCCAGCAGTGGAGGGTTTGACACCGGGGAGCTGTTTTTT

j_call: TRBJ1-5
clone_size: -
v_call: TRBV27
d_call: -
cdr3_aa: CASRRVSNQPQHF
cdr3_nt: TGTGCCAGCAGACGGGTTAGCAATCAGCCCCAGCATTTT

j_call: TRBJ1-4
clone_size: -
v_call: TRBV20-1
d_call: -
cdr3_aa: CSAKQGLKLFF
cdr3_nt: TGCAGTGCTAAACAGGGCCTCAAACTGTTTTTT

j_call: TRBJ2-5
clone_size: -
v_call: TRBV18
d_call: TRBD2
cdr3_aa: CASSLGTRARETQYF
cdr3_nt: TGTGCCAGCTCACTTGGGACTAGAGCTAGGGAGACCCAGTACTTC